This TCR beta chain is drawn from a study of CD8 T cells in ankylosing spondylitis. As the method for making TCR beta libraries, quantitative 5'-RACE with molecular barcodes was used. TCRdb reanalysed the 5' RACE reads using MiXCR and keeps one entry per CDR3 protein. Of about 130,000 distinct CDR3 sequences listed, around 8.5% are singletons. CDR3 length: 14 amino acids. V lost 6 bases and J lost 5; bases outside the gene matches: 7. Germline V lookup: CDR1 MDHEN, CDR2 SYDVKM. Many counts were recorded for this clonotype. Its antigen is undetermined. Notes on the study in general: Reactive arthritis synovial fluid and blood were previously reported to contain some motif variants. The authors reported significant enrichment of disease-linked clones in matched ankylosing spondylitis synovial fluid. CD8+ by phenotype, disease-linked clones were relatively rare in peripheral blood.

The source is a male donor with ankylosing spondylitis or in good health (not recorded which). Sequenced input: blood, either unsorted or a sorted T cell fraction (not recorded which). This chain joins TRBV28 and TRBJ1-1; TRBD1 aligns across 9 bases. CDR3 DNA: TGTGCCAGCAGCTCCGGGACAGGGCGGACTGAAGCTTTCTTT. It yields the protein CASSSGTGRTEAFF.